These 21 T cell receptor beta chains share one sample of origin, sequenced in a study of blood T cell repertoires in COVID-19. Some clones are missing from TCRdb's copy, which holds only in-frame ones; the method was immunoSEQ multiplex PCR. The sample has 540,000 or so clones, approximately 91% seen once. Sequencing was done on a sample of peripheral blood. The receptors stem from a woman aged 45-59 years with COVID-19, enrolled during active disease.

The gene calls are TRBV11-2 and TRBJ1-2; the match to TRBD1 covers 8 bases. Germline V gene sequence: CDR1 SGHAT, CDR2 FQNNGV. The CDR3 has 15 amino acids. V dropped 5 bases and J dropped 6; count of bases not matched to a gene: 11. CDR3 loop: CASSPSHDRGHGYTF. The CDR3 DNA sequence: TGTGCCAGCAGCCCCTCCCATGACAGGGGCCATGGCTACACCTTC.

The V and J genes are TRBV3-1 (or the pseudogene TRBV3-2) and TRBJ1-1; D gene uncertain. Germline V CDR1 and CDR2: LGHDT, YNNKEL (reference sequence). V dropped 2 bases and J dropped 4 bases, with 5 bases sitting between them. The CDR3 sequence is 12 residues long. CDR3 DNA sequence: TGTGCCAGCAGCCAACCTCCCACTGAAGCTTTCTTT. Translating it yields CASSQPPTEAFF.

The V call is TRBV4-1, the J call TRBJ1-2, with 9 bases aligning to TRBD1. This CDR3 comprises 15 residues. Germline CDR1 reads MGHRA; CDR2 reads YSYEKL. The V segment lost 2 bases and the J segment 6 bases; nucleotides outside the gene matches: 7. The DNA for the CDR3 is TGCGCCAGCAGCCAATACCAGACAGGGGGTGATGGCTACACCTTC. Translation gives CASSQYQTGGDGYTF.

The V call is TRBV4-1, the J call TRBJ2-1; TRBD2 matches 9 bases. CDR1 MGHRA and CDR2 YSYEKL come from the germline V gene. With 0 bases clipped from V and 6 bases from J, the junction kept 6 bases outside the gene matches. The CDR3 runs 16 residues. The CDR3 is CASSQEVARGGNEQFF. The CDR3 DNA reads as TGCGCCAGCAGCCAAGAGGTCGCGCGGGGGGGCAATGAGCAGTTCTTC.

CDR3 sequence reads: CATSDLETGGSGELFF. DNA of the CDR3: TGTGCCACCAGTGATTTGGAGACAGGGGGTTCCGGGGAGCTGTTTTTT. The J gene is TRBJ2-2, the V gene TRBV24-1, with TRBD1 identical over 9 bases. Germline lookup yields CDR1 KGHDR and CDR2 SFDVKD. The CDR3 runs 16 residues. V shed 0 bases, J shed 6 bases, and the junction held 4 bases outside the gene matches.

This clone was detected only once. V gene TRBV30 combines with J gene TRBJ1-1; D unclear. The CDR3 covers 15 residues. Germline V lookup: CDR1 GTSNPN, CDR2 SVGIG (reference sequence). The ends were cut back, 0 bases at V and 4 bases at J, with 15 bases in the middle. The CDR3 sequence: CAWSVEARMGTEAFF. The CDR3 DNA reads as TGTGCCTGGAGTGTAGAGGCGAGGATGGGCACTGAAGCTTTCTTT.

J is TRBJ2-5 and V is TRBV7-6; D is possibly TRBD2 (5 bases). The V and J ends lost 1 base and 0 bases respectively, with 12 bases between them. Germline assignment: CDR1 SGHVS and CDR2 FNYEAQ. The CDR3 has 16 residues. This CDR3 is CASSLGRWRYQETQYF. CDR3 nucleotides: TGTGCCAGCAGCTTAGGCCGATGGAGGTACCAAGAGACCCAGTACTTC.

The rearrangement links TRBV7-9 to TRBJ1-2, with 10 positions matching TRBD1. Germline loops: CDR1 SEHNR, CDR2 FQNEAQ (reference sequence). The CDR3 is 14 amino acids. V gave up 5 bases and J gave up 8 bases; unmatched junction bases: 8. CDR3 nucleotide sequence: TGTGCCAGCAGCCGGGACAGGGGTCGTGGAGGCTACACCTTC. Residues: CASSRDRGRGGYTF.

The rearrangement uses TRBV28 and TRBJ1-5, with 9 bases identical to TRBD1. Unmatched junction bases numbered 6, after V lost 7 bases and J lost 5 bases. Germline CDR1 is MDHEN and CDR2 is SYDVKM. This CDR3 spans 14 amino acids. CDR3 amino acids: CASTSGTGYQPQHF. CDR3 DNA: TGTGCCAGCACCTCCGGGACAGGGTATCAGCCCCAGCATTTT.

The chain employs TRBV19 and TRBJ2-3, with TRBD2 matching 8 bases. Germline V CDR1 and CDR2: LNHDA, SQIVND (reference sequence). The CDR3 is made up of 15 amino acids. The trim removed 5 bases at V and 2 bases at J, leaving 6 bases unmatched. The CDR3, as DNA: TGTGCCAGTAGTCCACTAGCGGCCTTCACAGATACGCAGTATTTT. This codes for CASSPLAAFTDTQYF.

This clone was seen a single time. The chain recombines TRBV7-9 with TRBJ2-7, with TRBD1 identical over 8 bases. Per germline, CDR1 SEHNR and CDR2 FQNEAQ (reference sequence). Trimming removed 3 bases from V and 3 bases from J; junction bases left unmatched: 7. CDR3 size: 15 residues. This chain's CDR3 is CASSLGQGARYEQYF. The CDR3 region has the DNA TGTGCCAGCAGCTTGGGGCAGGGGGCGCGCTACGAGCAGTACTTC.

The rearrangement joins TRBV19 to TRBJ2-1, with a possible D match to TRBD2 (6 bases). Trimming shortened V by 0 bases and J by 7 bases, and 25 bases separated the two germline ends. The CDR3 loop spans 19 amino acids. CDR1 LNHDA and CDR2 SQIVND come from the germline V gene (reference sequence). The CDR3 region is CASSIDYSRDFWLPNEQFF. CDR3 coding DNA: TGTGCCAGTAGTATAGACTACTCCCGGGACTTTTGGTTACCTAATGAGCAGTTCTTC.

The rearrangement joins TRBV5-6 to TRBJ2-7; 10 bases are a match to TRBD2. From germline, CDR1 is SGHDT and CDR2 YYEEEE. V was pared by 0 bases and J by 0 bases, with 6 bases of the junction left unmatched. This CDR3 is built from 17 residues. CDR3 DNA: TGTGCCAGCAGCTTGGGTGGGCTAGCGGGGGCCTCCTACGAGCAGTACTTC. This encodes CASSLGGLAGASYEQYF.

This clone was seen once. CDR3 in DNA: TGTGCCAGCAGTTCGCGTTACTCAGATACGCAGTATTTT. Its protein product is CASSSRYSDTQYF. The chain couples TRBV27 to TRBJ2-3, with D hard to call. The germline V gene encodes CDR1 MNHEY and CDR2 SMNVEV (reference sequence). The CDR3 has 13 amino acids. With 4 bases removed from V and 4 bases from J, the gap between germline ends came to 9 bases.

The chain links TRBV6-2 or TRBV6-3 to TRBJ2-1, with D possibly matching TRBD1 (6 bases). V lost 6 bases, J lost 7 bases, and 16 bases lay in between. The CDR3 contains 14 residues. Per germline, CDR1 MNHEY and CDR2 SVGEGT. The CDR3 DNA reads as TGTGCCAGCAGCCTGGGACAAGGAACGAATGAGCAGTTCTTC. The encoded protein is CASSLGQGTNEQFF.

V and J are TRBV19 and TRBJ1-6; TRBD1 aligns across 8 bases. J gave up 9 bases and V 6 bases, and 16 bases lay outside the gene matches. Germline CDR1 LNHDA, CDR2 SQIVND (reference sequence). The CDR3 length is 17 residues. The chain's CDR3 is CASSHPRQGRGGSPLHF. CDR3 nucleotide sequence: TGTGCCAGTAGCCACCCCCGACAGGGGAGGGGAGGTTCACCCCTCCACTTT.

This rearrangement joins TRBV18 to TRBJ1-1, with no clear D. CDR3 size: 15 residues. Germline CDR1 and CDR2: KGHSH and LQKENI. V lost 0 bases to trimming and J lost 4 bases, with 12 bases between them. The CDR3 is CASSPPIGRRTEAFF. The CDR3 bases are TGTGCCAGCTCACCACCCATCGGGAGGCGCACTGAAGCTTTCTTT.

This chain joins TRBV28 and TRBJ1-2; TRBD1 matches at 9 bases. The ends lost 4 bases at V and 8 bases at J; junction bases unmatched: 11. Germline V CDR1 and CDR2: MDHEN, SYDVKM. The CDR3 is made up of 15 amino acids. DNA of the CDR3: TGTGCCAGCAGTTCCCTCCTGGACAGGGGTTTGGGCTACACCTTC. It encodes CASSSLLDRGLGYTF.

The chain combines TRBV11-2 with TRBJ2-2; 13 positions match TRBD2. The CDR3 runs to 17 residues. CDR1 is SGHAT and CDR2 is FQNNGV in the germline V gene. The junction had 3 bases not matched to a gene; V was cut back by 4 bases and J by 1 base. The CDR3 spells CASSSRLAGGNTGELFF. CDR3 sequence (DNA): TGTGCCAGCAGCTCCAGACTAGCGGGGGGGAACACCGGGGAGCTGTTTTTT.

In DNA, the CDR3 is TGTGCCAGCAGCCCGGGACTAGCGGGGGGCGACACCTACGAGCAGTACTTC. It yields the protein CASSPGLAGGDTYEQYF. The J gene is TRBJ2-7, the V gene TRBV4-2; 15 bases match TRBD2. There are 17 residues in the CDR3. V was clipped by 4 bases and J by 2 bases; unmatched bases: 6. Germline CDR1 reads LGHNA; CDR2 reads YNFKEQ.

This chain links TRBV30 with TRBJ1-5; D not resolved. The germline gives CDR1 GTSNPN, CDR2 SVGIG (reference sequence). This CDR3 is 12 amino acids long. V gave up 1 base and J gave up 4 bases, with 5 bases separating them. CDR3 DNA: TGTGCCTGGAGTGGGGCGAATCAGCCCCAGCATTTT. It codes for CAWSGANQPQHF.